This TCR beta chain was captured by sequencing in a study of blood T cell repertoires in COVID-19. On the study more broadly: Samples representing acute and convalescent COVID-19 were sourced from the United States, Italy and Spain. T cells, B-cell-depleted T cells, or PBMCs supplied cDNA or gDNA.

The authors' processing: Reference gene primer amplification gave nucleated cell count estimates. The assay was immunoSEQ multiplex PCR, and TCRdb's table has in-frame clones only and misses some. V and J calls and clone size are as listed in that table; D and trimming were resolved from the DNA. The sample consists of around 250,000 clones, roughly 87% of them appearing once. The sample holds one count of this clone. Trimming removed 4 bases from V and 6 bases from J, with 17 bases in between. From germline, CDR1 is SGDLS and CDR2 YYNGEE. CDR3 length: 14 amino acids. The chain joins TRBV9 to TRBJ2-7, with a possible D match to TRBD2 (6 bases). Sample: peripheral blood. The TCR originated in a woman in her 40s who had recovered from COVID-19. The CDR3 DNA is TGTGCCAGCAGCATCTACCGGGGGATCTCCGAGCAGTACGTC. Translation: CASSIYRGISEQYV.